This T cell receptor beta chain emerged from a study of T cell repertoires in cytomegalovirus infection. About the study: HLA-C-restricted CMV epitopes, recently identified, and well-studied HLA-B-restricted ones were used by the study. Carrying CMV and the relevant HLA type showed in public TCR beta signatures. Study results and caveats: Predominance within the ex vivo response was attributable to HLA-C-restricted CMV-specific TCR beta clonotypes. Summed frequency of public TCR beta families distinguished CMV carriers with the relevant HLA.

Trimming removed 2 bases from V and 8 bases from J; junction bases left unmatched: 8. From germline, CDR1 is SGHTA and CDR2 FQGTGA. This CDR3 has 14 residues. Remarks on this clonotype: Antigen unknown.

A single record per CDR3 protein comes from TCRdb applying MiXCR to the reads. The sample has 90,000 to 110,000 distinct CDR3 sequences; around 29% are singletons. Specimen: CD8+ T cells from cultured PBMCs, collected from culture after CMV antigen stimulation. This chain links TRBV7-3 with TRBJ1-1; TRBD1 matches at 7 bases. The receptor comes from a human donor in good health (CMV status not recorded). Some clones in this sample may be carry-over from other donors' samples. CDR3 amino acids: CASSLVGGTEEAFF. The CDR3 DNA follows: TGTGCCAGCAGCTTAGTAGGCGGGACAGAAGAAGCTTTCTTT.